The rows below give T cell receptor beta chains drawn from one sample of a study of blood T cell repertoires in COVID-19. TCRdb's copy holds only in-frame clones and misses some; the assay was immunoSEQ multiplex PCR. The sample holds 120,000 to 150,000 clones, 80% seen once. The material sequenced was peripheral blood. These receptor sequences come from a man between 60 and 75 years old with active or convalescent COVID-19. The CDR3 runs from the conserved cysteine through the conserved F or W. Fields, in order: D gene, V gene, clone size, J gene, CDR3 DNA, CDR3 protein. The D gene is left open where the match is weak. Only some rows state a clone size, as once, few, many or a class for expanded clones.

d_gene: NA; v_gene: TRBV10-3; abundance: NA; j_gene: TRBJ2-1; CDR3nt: TGTGCCATCAGTTCTAGCGCCTTGAATGAGCAGTTCTTC; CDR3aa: CAISSSALNEQFF
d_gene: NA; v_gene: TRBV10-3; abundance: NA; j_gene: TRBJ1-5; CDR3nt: TGTGCCATCAGTGGGCAACAGCTCAATCAGCCCCAGCATTTT; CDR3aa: CAISGQQLNQPQHF
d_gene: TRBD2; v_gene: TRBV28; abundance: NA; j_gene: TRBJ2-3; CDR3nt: TGTGCCAGCAGTTTACGGAGCGGGAGTTTAAATACAGATACGCAGTATTTT; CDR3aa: CASSLRSGSLNTDTQYF
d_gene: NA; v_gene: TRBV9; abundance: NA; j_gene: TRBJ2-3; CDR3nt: TGTGCCAGCAGCGTCTCCTTACTAGCAGCCACAGATACGCAGTATTTT; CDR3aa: CASSVSLLAATDTQYF
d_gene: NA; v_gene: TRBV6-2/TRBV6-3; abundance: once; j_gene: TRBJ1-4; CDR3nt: TGTGCCAGCAGCGTTCAGCGGGGGCCCAATGAAAAACTGTTTTTT; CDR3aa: CASSVQRGPNEKLFF
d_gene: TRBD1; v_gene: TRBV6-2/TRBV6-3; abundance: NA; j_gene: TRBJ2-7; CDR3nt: TGTGCCAGCAGTCGTCGGACAGGGGGCCCGTTGGGCGAGCAGTACTTC; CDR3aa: CASSRRTGGPLGEQYF
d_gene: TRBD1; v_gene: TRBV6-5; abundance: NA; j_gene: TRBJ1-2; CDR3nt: TGTGCCAGCAGTTACTCTGGACAGGCTAAGAACTATGGCTACACCTTC; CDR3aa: CASSYSGQAKNYGYTF
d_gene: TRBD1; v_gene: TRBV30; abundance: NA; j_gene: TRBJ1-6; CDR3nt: TGTGCCTGGAGTCAAACAGGGGCCAATTCACCCCTCCACTTT; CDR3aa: CAWSQTGANSPLHF
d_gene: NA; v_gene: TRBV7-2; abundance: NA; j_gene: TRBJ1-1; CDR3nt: TGTGCCAGCAGCCTCGGCGGGGACACTGAAGCTTTCTTT; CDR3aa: CASSLGGDTEAFF
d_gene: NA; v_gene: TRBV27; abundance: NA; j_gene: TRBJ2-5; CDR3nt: TGTGCCAGCAGTTTTTTGCGGAGCTCCCAAGAGACCCAGTACTTC; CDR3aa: CASSFLRSSQETQYF
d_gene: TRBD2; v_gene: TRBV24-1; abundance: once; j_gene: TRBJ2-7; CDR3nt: TGTGCCACCAGTGATGGCGGGGGGTCAAACGAGCAGTACTTC; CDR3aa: CATSDGGGSNEQYF
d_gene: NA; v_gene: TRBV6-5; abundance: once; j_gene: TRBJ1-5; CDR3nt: TGTGCCAGCAGTCCCCCAAATCAGCCCCAGCATTTT; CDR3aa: CASSPPNQPQHF
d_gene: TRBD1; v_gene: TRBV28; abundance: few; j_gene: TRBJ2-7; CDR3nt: TGTGCCAGCAGGGGGGACAGGGGGCCGGTCCCGCGGGAATACGAGCAGTACTTC; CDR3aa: CASRGDRGPVPREYEQYF
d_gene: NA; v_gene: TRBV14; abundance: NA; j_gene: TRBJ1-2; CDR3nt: TGTGCCAGCAGCCCCGTGACAGGCCTCAATGGCTACACCTTC; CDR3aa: CASSPVTGLNGYTF
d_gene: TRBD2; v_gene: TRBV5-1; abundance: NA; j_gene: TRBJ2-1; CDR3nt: TGCGCCAGCAGCTTGACTAGCGCTTACAATGAGCAGTTCTTC; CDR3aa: CASSLTSAYNEQFF
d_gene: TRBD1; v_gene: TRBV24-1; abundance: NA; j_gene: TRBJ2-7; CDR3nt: TGTGCCACCAGTGATCCGACCACAGGGGGCGGCGAGCAGTACTTC; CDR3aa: CATSDPTTGGGEQYF
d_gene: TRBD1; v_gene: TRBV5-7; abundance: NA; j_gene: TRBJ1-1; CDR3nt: TGTGCCAGCAGCGGCCGGGACAGGGTTGAAACTGAAGCTTTCTTT; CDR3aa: CASSGRDRVETEAFF
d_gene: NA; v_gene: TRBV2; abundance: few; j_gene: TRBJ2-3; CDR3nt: TGTGCCAGCAGTGAATGGGCGAGAACAGATACGCAGTATTTT; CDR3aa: CASSEWARTDTQYF
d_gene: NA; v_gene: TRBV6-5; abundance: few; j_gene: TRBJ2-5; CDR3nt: TGTGCCAGCAGTTCGACCTACTTTCAGTTTGGGGAGGCCCAGTACTTC; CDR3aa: CASSSTYFQFGEAQYF
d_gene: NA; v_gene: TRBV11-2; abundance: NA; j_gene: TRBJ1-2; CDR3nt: TGTGCCAGCAGCTTAGGGGGCCCTCTCGGCTACACCTTC; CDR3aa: CASSLGGPLGYTF
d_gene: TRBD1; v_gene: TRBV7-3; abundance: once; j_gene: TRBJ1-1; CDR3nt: TGTGCCAGCAGCTTGACAGGGGGGAACACTGAAGCTTTCTTT; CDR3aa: CASSLTGGNTEAFF
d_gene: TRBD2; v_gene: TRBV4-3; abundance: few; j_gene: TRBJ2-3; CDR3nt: TGCGCCAGCAGCCGGACTAGCGTGGCAGATACGCAGTATTTT; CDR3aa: CASSRTSVADTQYF
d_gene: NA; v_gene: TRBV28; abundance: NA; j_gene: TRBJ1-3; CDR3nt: TGTGCCAGCAGTTTAACCACCTTTGGGAGCTCTGGAAACACCATATATTTT; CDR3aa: CASSLTTFGSSGNTIYF
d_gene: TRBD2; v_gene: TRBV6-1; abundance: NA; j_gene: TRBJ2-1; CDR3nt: TGTGCCAGCAGTGATAGCGGGCCTTCCTACAATGAGCAGTTCTTC; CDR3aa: CASSDSGPSYNEQFF
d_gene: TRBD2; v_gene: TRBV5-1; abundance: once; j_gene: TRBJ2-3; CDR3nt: TGCGCCAGCAGCTTCGGCGGGAGGAGAACAGATACGCAGTATTTT; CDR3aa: CASSFGGRRTDTQYF
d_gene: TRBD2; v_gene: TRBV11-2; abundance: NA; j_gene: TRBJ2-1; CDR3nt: TGTGCCAGCAGCTTCCCGGGGGGAAAGTACAATGAGCAGTTCTTC; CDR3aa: CASSFPGGKYNEQFF
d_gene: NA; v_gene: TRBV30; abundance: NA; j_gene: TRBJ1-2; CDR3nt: TGTGCCTGGAGTCAACAGGGTAACTATGGCTACACCTTC; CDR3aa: CAWSQQGNYGYTF
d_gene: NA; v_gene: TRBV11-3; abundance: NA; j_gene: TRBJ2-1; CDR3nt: TGTGCCAGCAGCTTCTCTAGCAACAATGAGCAGTTCTTC; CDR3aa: CASSFSSNNEQFF
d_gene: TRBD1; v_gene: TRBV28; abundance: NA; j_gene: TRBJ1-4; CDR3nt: TGTGCCACCCGACAGGGAACTAATGAAAAACTGTTTTTT; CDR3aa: CATRQGTNEKLFF
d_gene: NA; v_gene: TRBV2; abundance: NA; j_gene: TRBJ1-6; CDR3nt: TGTGCCAGCAGGGGGGACATTGATTCACCCCTCCACTTT; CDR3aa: CASRGDIDSPLHF
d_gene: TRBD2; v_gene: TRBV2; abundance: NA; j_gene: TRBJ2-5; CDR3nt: TGTGCCAGCAGTTTGACTAGCGGGGCCCCAACCCAGTACTTC; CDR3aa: CASSLTSGAPTQYF
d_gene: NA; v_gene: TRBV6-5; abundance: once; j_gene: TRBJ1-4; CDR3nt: TGTGCCAGCAGTTACCGGGGGGGCGGTTCAACCGAAAAACTGTTTTTT; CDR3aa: CASSYRGGGSTEKLFF
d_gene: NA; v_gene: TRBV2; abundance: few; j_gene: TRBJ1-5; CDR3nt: TGTGCCAGCAGTGAAGGAACAGAATATAGCAATCAGCCCCAGCATTTT; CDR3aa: CASSEGTEYSNQPQHF
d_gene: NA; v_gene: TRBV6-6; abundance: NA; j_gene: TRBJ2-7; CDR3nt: TGTGCCAGCAACCGGGAGTGGCGCGAGCAGTACTTC; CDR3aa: CASNREWREQYF
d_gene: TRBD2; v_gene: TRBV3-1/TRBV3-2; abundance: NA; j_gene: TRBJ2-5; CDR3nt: TGTGCCAGCAGCCTTTTTGGGACTAGCGGGAGTGAGACCCAGTACTTC; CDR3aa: CASSLFGTSGSETQYF
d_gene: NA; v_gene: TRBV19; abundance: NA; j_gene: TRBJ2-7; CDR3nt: TGTGCCAGTAGTAAGGACAGTTTCTCCTACGAGCAGTACTTC; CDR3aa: CASSKDSFSYEQYF
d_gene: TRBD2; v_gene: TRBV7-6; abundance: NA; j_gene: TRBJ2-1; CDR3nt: TGTGCCAGCAGCAACCCATACGGACTAGCGGGCGGGGAGTTCTTC; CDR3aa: CASSNPYGLAGGEFF
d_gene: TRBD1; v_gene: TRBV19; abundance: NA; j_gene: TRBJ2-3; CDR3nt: TGTGCCAGTAGCGCGACACGACAGGGGACCGCAGATACGCAGTATTTT; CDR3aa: CASSATRQGTADTQYF